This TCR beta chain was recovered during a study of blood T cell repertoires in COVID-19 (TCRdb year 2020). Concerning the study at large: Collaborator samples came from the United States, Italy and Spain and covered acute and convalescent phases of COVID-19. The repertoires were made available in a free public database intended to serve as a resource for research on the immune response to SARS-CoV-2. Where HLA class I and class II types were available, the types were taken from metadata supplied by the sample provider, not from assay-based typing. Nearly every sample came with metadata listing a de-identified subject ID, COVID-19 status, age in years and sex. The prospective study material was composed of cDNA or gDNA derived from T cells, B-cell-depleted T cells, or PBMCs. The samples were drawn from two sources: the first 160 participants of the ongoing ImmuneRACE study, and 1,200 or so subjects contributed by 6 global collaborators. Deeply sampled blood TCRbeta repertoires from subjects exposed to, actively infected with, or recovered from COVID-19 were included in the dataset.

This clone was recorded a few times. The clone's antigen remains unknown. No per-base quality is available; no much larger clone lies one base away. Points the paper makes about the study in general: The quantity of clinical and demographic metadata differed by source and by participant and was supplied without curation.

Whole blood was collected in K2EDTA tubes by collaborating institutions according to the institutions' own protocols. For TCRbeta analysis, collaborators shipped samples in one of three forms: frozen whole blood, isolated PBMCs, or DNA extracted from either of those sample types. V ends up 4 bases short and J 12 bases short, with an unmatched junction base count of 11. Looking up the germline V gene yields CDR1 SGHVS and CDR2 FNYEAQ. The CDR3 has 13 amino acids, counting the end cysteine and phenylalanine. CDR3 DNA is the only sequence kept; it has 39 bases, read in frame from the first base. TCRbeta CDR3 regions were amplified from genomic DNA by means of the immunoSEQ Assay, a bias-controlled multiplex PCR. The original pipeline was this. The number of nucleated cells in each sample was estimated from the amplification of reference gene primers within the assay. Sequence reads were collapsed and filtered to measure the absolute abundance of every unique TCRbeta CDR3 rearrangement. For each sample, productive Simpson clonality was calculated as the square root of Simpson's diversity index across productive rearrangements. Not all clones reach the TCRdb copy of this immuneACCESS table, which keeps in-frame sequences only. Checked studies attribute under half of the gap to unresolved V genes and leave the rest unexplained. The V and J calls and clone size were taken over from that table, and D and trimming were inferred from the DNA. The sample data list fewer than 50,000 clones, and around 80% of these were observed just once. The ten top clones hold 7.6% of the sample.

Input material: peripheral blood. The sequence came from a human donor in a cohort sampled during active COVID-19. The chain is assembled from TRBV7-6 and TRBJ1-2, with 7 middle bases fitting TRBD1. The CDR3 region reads CASSSPGQMGNTF. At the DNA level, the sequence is TGTGCCAGCAGCTCTCCGGGACAGATGGGGAACACCTTC.